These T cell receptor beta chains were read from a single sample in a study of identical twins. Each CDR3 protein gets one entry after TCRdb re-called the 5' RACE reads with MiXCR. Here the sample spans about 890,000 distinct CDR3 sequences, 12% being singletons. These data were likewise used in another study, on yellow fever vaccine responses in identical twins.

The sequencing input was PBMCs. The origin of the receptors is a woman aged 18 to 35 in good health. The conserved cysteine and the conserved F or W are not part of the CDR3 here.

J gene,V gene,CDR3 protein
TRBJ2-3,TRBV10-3,AAAGSGSSSDTQY
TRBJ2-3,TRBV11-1,ASSPRTGDRGRTDTQY
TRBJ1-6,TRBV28,ASSFNGRANSPLH
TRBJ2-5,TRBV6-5,ASSWSGRLETQY
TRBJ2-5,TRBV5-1,ASSRTPQETQY
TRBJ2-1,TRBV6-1,ASSGATVASGRYNEQF
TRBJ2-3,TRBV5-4,ASTLRGTDTQY
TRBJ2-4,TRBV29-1,SVEAGSQY
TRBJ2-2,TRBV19,ASTAGYTGELF
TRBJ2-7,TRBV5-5,ASSLAGADSYEQY
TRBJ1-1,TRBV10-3,AISERGNEAF
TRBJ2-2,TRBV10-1,ASGSRPGELF
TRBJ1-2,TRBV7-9,ASSPRTGGYGYT
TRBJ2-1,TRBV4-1,ASSQAAWNEQF
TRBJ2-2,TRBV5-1,ASSPGTQNTGELF
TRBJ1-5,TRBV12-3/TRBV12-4,ASSFARPGQPQH
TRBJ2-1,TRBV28,ASSLPPNSYNEQF
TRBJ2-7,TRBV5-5,ASSTRHFYEQY
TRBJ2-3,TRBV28,ASSPGTSFKDTQY
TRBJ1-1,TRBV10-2,ASSVASGDTEAF
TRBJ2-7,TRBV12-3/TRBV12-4,ASTRRTEHYEQY
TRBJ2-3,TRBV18,ASSRLSDTQY
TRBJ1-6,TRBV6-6,ASSTYRDTLH
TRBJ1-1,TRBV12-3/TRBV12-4,ASSARTGLGTEAF
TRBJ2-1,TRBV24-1,ATSDHLGLAGGSEQF
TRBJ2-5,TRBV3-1,ASSHPSGRNQETQY
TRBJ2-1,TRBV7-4,ASSSPGKFQGASYNEQF
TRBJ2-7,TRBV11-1,ASSSTDRGGYEQY
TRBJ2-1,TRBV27,ASSLDVLRNEQF
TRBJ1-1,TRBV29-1,SGTDPDGAF
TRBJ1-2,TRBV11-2,ASSTEQGNYGYT
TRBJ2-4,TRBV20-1,SASVGGKSENIQY
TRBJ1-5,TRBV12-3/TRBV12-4,ASSLVGGTQPQH
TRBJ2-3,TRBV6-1,ASSPHRGTADTQY
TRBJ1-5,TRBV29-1,SVGGGWNQPQH
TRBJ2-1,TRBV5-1,ASSEDRELNEQF
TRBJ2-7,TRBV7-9,ASSSPGVLASEQY
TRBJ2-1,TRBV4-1,ASSQPAGGINEQF
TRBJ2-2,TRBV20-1,SASLGGGNTGELF
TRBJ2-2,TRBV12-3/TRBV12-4,ASSFQVAVRGSGELF
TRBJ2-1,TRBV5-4,ASSNLAESYNEQF
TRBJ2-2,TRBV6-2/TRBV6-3,ASKALAGGPSDTGELF
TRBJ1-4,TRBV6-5,ASSLGQGREKLF
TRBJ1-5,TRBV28,ASSLRTGQASNQPQH
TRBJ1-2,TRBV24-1,ATSDLRTGGYYT
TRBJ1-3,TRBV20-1,SASNDRGRNTIY
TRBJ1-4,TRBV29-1,SVRGEREKLF